The 24 T cell receptor beta chains listed next were all sequenced from one sample in a study of shared clonotypes between healthy human individuals. The method was immunoSEQ multiplex PCR; TCRdb's version includes in-frame clones alone and lacks a portion of them. The sample shows some 690,000 clones, 90% of them seen only once. Source material: memory CD8+ T cells from PBMCs. Subset defined: CD45RO+ cells pooled with CCR7-negative TemRA cells. The receptors come from a man between 18 and 35 years old in good health. Some clones in this sample may be carry-over from other donors' samples.

In its sample, this clone was seen a few times. This rearrangement joins TRBV27 to TRBJ2-5; TRBD1 matches at 7 bases. The CDR3 covers 16 residues. The V segment lost 1 base and the J segment 1 base; nucleotides outside the gene matches: 6. Germline V gene sequence: CDR1 MNHEY, CDR2 SMNVEV (reference sequence). The CDR3 nucleotides are TGTGCCAGCAGTTTATTAAAACAGGGGCCCCAAGAGACCCAGTACTTC. Protein: CASSLLKQGPQETQYF.

The CDR3 DNA is TGTGCCAGCAGTCTACTAGCGGGAGGCTTCAATGAGCAGTTCTTC. It encodes CASSLLAGGFNEQFF. V usage is TRBV28 and J usage is TRBJ2-1, with 12 positions matching TRBD2. The ends lost 5 bases at V and 6 bases at J; junction bases unmatched: 5. Per germline, CDR1 MDHEN and CDR2 SYDVKM. There are 15 residues in the CDR3.

This clone occurred a few times. This chain links TRBV4-3 with TRBJ1-1, with a weak D call TRBD1 (6 bases). V dropped 0 bases and J dropped 1 base, with 15 bases sitting between them. There are 17 residues in the CDR3. Germline loops: CDR1 LGHNA, CDR2 YSLEER. The CDR3 is CASSQDRRGGPNTEAFF. CDR3 nucleotide sequence: TGCGCCAGCAGCCAAGACCGCAGGGGCGGTCCGAACACTGAAGCTTTCTTT.

The chain has TRBV6-5 and TRBJ2-2, with unresolved D. CDR1 and CDR2 (germline): MNHEY, SVGAGI. This CDR3 contains 11 residues. V lost 7 bases and J lost 4, with 4 bases in between. Here the CDR3 reads CASTPTGELFF. The CDR3 DNA follows: TGTGCCAGCACCCCCACCGGGGAGCTGTTTTTT.

The chain joins TRBV7-9 to TRBJ2-5; no clear D gene. The ends were cut back, 5 bases at V and 5 bases at J, with 9 bases in the middle. The length of the CDR3 is 12 residues. Germline CDR1 reads SEHNR; CDR2 reads FQNEAQ (reference sequence). The CDR3, as DNA: TGTGCCAGCAGCCCCCGGCGGGAGACCCAGTACTTC. It specifies CASSPRRETQYF.

Turning to this clone: This probably arose from a read error, given a far larger clone one base away. The chain uses TRBV7-3 and TRBJ1-5, with unresolved D. The CDR3 loop spans 15 amino acids. V lost 5 bases and J 2 bases, leaving 13 bases between the germline ends. CDR1 is SGHTA, CDR2 FQGTGA, per germline. CDR3 in DNA: TGTGCCAGCAGCCTAGCCCTGCATGGCAATCAGCCCCAGCATTTT. This codes for CASSLALHGNQPQHF.

V is TRBV13 and J is TRBJ2-1; 11 nucleotides align to TRBD2. CDR1 PRHDT and CDR2 FYEKMQ come from the germline V gene (reference sequence). V lost 7 bases and J lost 3; bases outside the gene matches: 2. The CDR3 has 14 residues. The CDR3 is CASIGTSGYNEQFF. CDR3 nucleotide sequence: TGTGCCAGCATAGGGACTAGCGGCTACAATGAGCAGTTCTTC.

The gene calls are TRBV6-5 and TRBJ1-4, with 8 positions matching TRBD1. Germline V gene sequence: CDR1 MNHEY, CDR2 SVGAGI. The CDR3 is 12 residues long. V shed 4 bases, J shed 11 bases, and the junction held 3 bases outside the gene matches. CDR3 sequence (DNA): TGTGCCAGCAGTTCAGGGGGCAAGAAACTGTTTTTT. Protein product: CASSSGGKKLFF.

The chain links TRBV7-9 to TRBJ2-3; D not resolved. V lost 4 bases and J lost 6, with 11 bases in between. Germline-derived CDR1 and CDR2 are SEHNR and FQNEAQ (reference sequence). This CDR3 spans 13 amino acids. CDR3 loop: CASSSPLSDTQYF. In nucleotides, the CDR3 is TGTGCCAGCAGCTCTCCCCTTTCGGATACGCAGTATTTT.

The chain is built from TRBV9 and TRBJ1-4, with 8 positions matching TRBD1. V lost 6 bases, J lost 6 bases, and 13 bases stayed unmatched. The CDR3 extends over 16 amino acids. Germline-derived CDR1 and CDR2 are SGDLS and YYNGEE. The CDR3 bases are TGTGCCAGCACCCCAGACAGGGGCGCTTCGGATGAAAAACTGTTTTTT. Translation: CASTPDRGASDEKLFF.

This clone was detected only once. The genes are TRBV28 and TRBJ2-7; tentatively, D is TRBD2 (6 bases). CDR3 size: 16 residues. Germline assignment: CDR1 MDHEN and CDR2 SYDVKM. V was pared by 5 bases and J by 0 bases, with 17 bases between. The CDR3 reads CASSPLPGALSYEQYF. The CDR3, as DNA: TGTGCCAGCAGTCCCCTGCCGGGAGCCCTCTCCTACGAGCAGTACTTC.

This clone was seen a single time. The CDR3 coding sequence is TGTGCCAGCAGCCCTTCGGACCAGATTGGTGGCTACACCTTC. This encodes CASSPSDQIGGYTF. The chain uses TRBV27 and TRBJ1-2, with D unresolved. Germline V gives CDR1 MNHEY, CDR2 SMNVEV (reference sequence). The CDR3 consists of 14 residues. The V end lost 6 bases, the J end lost 7 bases, and 18 bases lay between the germline ends.

This clone was observed a single time. V is TRBV9 and J is TRBJ1-5; D might be TRBD1 (5 bases). The CDR3 covers 15 residues. Deletions cut 3 bases from V and 3 bases from J, with 13 bases between. CDR1 SGDLS and CDR2 YYNGEE come from the germline V gene. CDR3 residues: CASSGTGETNQPQHF. CDR3 nucleotides: TGTGCCAGCAGCGGAACAGGAGAAACCAATCAGCCCCAGCATTTT.

About this clone: The sample has other DNA sequences that encode this CDR3 too. The rearrangement joins TRBV5-1 to TRBJ2-1, with D unresolved. The V gene lost 2 bases and the J gene lost 4 bases, with 4 bases spanning the gap. CDR1 is SGHRS, CDR2 YFSETQ, per germline. The CDR3 is 12 residues long. The CDR3 region has the DNA TGCGCCAGCAGCTTCGGATACAATGAGCAGTTCTTC. Protein sequence: CASSFGYNEQFF.

The rearrangement joins TRBV18 to TRBJ2-7; the D is unclear. V was shortened by 5 bases and J by 3 bases, with 17 bases between the two germline ends. Germline assignment: CDR1 KGHSH and CDR2 LQKENI. The CDR3 runs to 15 residues. The CDR3 nucleotides are TGTGCCAGCTCATCCTGGCCGGCAGGAAGCTACGAGCAGTACTTC. It codes for CASSSWPAGSYEQYF.

V and J are TRBV2 and TRBJ2-1, with 9 nucleotides matching TRBD2. The CDR3 loop spans 16 amino acids. CDR1 is SNHLY, CDR2 FYNNEI, per germline. V lost 1 base to trimming and J lost 8 bases; unmatched junction nucleotides: 9. The CDR3 loop reads CASSEDLAGMGDEQFF. The DNA for the CDR3 is TGTGCCAGCAGTGAAGATCTAGCGGGAATGGGAGATGAGCAGTTCTTC.

The J gene is TRBJ2-1, the V gene TRBV7-2; a possible D gene is TRBD2 (6 bases). Germline CDR1 reads SGHTA; CDR2 reads FQGNSA. CDR3 length: 14 amino acids. V lost 5 bases to trimming and J lost 4 bases, with 12 bases between them. The CDR3 DNA reads as TGTGCCAGCAGCGCCTGGAGGGGTTACAATGAGCAGTTCTTC. Residues: CASSAWRGYNEQFF.

V usage is TRBV6-5 and J usage is TRBJ2-7, with D possibly matching TRBD2 (6 bases). In germline, CDR1 is MNHEY, CDR2 SVGAGI. There are 11 residues in the CDR3. V lost 8 bases and J 6 bases, leaving 11 bases between the germline ends. The CDR3 protein is CASRGGVEQYF. The CDR3 coding sequence is TGTGCCAGCCGTGGAGGGGTCGAGCAGTACTTC.

In this sample, this clone turned up once. The CDR3 nucleotides read TGTGCCAGCTCACCCAGCTCGAACACCGGGGAGCTGTTTTTT. It codes for CASSPSSNTGELFF. V and J are TRBV18 and TRBJ2-2; D is uncertain. This CDR3 region has 14 residues. The V end lost 3 bases, the J end lost 0 bases, and 5 bases lay between the germline ends. Germline loops: CDR1 KGHSH, CDR2 LQKENI.

The V call is TRBV7-9, the J call TRBJ2-6; no reliable D call. The germline V and J ends were trimmed by 0 bases and 4 bases, with 7 bases remaining between them. Germline assignment: CDR1 SEHNR and CDR2 FQNEAQ (reference sequence). The CDR3 covers 15 residues. CDR3 bases: TGTGCCAGCAGCTTAGCGCCCCCCGGGGCCAACGTCCTGACTTTC. Amino acid sequence: CASSLAPPGANVLTF.

The V call is TRBV9, the J call TRBJ1-5; D is unresolved. Germline values: CDR1 SGDLS, CDR2 YYNGEE. The CDR3 has 13 amino acids. V lost 8 bases and J 0 bases, leaving 9 bases between the germline ends. The CDR3 protein is CARGEDSNQPQHF. Here the CDR3 DNA reads TGTGCCAGAGGTGAGGATAGCAATCAGCCCCAGCATTTT.

The CDR3 sequence is CASSLRQGIREQYF. The CDR3 nucleotides read TGCGCCAGCAGCCTCAGACAGGGGATACGCGAGCAGTACTTC. The chain uses TRBV4-1 and TRBJ2-7; 8 nucleotides agree with TRBD1. The CDR3 is 14 residues long. With 4 bases clipped from V and 6 bases from J, the junction kept 8 bases outside the gene matches. Germline V gene data show CDR1 as MGHRA and CDR2 as YSYEKL.

This CDR3 reads CASSSALTPTYEQYF. In DNA, the CDR3 is TGTGCCAGCAGTTCGGCCCTGACACCTACCTACGAGCAGTACTTC. This chain uses TRBV27 with TRBJ2-7; D ambiguous. There are 15 residues in the CDR3. Germline assignment: CDR1 MNHEY and CDR2 SMNVEV (reference sequence). The germline V and J ends were trimmed by 4 bases and 2 bases, with 15 bases remaining between them.

This clone was observed a single time. The V and J genes are TRBV27 and TRBJ2-1; unclear D gene. The CDR3 is made up of 15 amino acids. The germline gives CDR1 MNHEY, CDR2 SMNVEV (reference sequence). V lost 1 base, J lost 5 bases, and 12 bases lay in between. The CDR3 region is CASSLWGFVNNEQFF. DNA of the CDR3: TGTGCCAGCAGTTTATGGGGTTTCGTCAACAATGAGCAGTTCTTC.